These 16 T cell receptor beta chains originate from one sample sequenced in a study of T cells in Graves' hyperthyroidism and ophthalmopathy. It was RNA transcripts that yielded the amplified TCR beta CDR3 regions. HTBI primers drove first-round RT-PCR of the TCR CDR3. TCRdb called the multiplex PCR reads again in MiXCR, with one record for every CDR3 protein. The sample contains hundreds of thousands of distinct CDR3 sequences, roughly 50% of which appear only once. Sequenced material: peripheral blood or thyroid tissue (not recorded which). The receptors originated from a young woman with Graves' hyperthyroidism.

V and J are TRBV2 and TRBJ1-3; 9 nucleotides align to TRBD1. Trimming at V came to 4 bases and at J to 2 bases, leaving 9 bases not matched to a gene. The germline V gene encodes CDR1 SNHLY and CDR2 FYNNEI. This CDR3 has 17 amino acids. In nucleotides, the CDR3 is TGTGCCAGCAGTGCAAGGGGACAGGGCAGCGCTGGAAACACCATATATTTT. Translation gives CASSARGQGSAGNTIYF.

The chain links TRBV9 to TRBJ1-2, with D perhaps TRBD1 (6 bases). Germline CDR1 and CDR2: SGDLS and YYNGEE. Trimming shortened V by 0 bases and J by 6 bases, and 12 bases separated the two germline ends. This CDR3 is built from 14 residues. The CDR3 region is CASSVGWGGNGYTF. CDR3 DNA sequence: TGTGCCAGCAGCGTAGGATGGGGGGGCAATGGCTACACCTTC. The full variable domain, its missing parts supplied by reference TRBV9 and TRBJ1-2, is DSGVTQTPKHLITATGQRVTLRCSPRSGDLSVYWYQQSLDQGLQFLIQYYNGEERAKGNILERFSAQQFPDLHSELNLSSLELGDSALYFCASSVGWGGNGYTFGSGTRLTVV.

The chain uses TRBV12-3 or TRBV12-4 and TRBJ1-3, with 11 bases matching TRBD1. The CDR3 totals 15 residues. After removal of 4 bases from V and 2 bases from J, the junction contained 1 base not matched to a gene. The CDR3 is CASSWGQGAGNTIYF. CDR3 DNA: TGTGCCAGCAGTTGGGGACAGGGGGCTGGAAACACCATATATTTT.

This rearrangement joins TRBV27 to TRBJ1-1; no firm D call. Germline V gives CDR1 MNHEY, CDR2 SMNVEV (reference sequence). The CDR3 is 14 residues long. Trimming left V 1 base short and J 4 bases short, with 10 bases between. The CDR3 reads CASSLYRGGTEAFF. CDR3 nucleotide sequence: TGTGCCAGCAGTTTATACCGGGGAGGCACTGAAGCTTTCTTT.

The CDR3 sequence: CSVASRGQGKSNKGNTIYF. The CDR3 region has the DNA TGCAGCGTTGCCAGTCGGGGACAGGGGAAGTCGAATAAAGGAAACACCATATATTTT. The rearrangement uses TRBV29-1 and TRBJ1-3; TRBD1 agrees at 10 bases. The V and J ends lost 4 bases and 4 bases, in that order; junction bases with no gene match: 19. Germline CDR1 reads SQVTM; CDR2 reads ANQGSEA. This CDR3 has 19 amino acids.

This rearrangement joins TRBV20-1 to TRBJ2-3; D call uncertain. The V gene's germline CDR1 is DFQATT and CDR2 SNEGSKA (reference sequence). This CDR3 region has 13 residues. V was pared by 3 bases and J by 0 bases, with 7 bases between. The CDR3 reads CSASIPSTDTQYF. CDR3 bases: TGCAGTGCTAGTATCCCTAGCACAGATACGCAGTATTTT.

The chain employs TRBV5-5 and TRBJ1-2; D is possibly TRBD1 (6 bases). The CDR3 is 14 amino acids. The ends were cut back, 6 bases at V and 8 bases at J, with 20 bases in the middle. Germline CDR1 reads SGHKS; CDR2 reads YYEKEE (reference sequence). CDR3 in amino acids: CASTSAVGGRGYTF. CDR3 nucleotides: TGTGCCAGCACCTCCGCGGTGGGGGGCCGAGGCTACACCTTC.

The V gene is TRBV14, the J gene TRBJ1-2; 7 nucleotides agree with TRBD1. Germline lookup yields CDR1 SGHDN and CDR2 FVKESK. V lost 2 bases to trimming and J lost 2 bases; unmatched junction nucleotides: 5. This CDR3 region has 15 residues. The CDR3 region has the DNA TGTGCCAGCAGCCAATCCAACAGGGGAAACTATGGCTACACCTTC. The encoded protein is CASSQSNRGNYGYTF. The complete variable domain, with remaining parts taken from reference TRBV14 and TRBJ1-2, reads EAGVTQFPSHSVIEKGQTVTLRCDPISGHDNLYWYRRVMGKEIKFLLHFVKESKQDESGMPNNRFLAERTGGTYSTLKVQPAELEDSGVYFCASSQSNRGNYGYTFGSGTRLTVV.

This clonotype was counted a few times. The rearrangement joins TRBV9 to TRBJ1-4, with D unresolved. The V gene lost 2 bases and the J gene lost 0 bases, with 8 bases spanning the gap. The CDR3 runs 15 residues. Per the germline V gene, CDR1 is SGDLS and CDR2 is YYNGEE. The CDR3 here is CASSVSTATNEKLFF. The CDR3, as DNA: TGTGCCAGCAGCGTCAGCACAGCAACTAATGAAAAACTGTTTTTT.

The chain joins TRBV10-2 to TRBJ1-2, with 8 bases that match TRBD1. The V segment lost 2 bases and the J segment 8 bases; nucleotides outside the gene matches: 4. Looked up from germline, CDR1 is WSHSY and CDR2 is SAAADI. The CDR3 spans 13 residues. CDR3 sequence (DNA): TGCGCCAGCAGTGAGACAGGGGGAGAAGGCTACACCTTC. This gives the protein CASSETGGEGYTF.

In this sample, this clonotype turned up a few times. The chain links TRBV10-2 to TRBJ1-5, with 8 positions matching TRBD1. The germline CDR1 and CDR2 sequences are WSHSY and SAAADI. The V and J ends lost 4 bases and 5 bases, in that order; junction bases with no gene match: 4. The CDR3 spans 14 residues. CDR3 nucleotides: TGCGCCAGCAGTGGGACAGGGAATTATCAGCCCCAGCATTTT. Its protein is CASSGTGNYQPQHF.

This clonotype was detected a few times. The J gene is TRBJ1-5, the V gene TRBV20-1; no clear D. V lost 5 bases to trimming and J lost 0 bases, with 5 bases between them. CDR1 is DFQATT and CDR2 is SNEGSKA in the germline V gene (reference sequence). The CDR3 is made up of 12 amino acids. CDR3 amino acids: CSALHSNQPQHF. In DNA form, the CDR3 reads TGCAGTGCTCTTCATAGCAATCAGCCCCAGCATTTT.

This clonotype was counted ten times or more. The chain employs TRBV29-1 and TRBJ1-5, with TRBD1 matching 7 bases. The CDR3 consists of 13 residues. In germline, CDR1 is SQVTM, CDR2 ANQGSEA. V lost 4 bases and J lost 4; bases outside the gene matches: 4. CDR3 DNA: TGCAGCGTTGCCGAACAGGGGAATCAGCCCCAGCATTTT. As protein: CSVAEQGNQPQHF.

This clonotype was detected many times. CDR3 residues: CACRPGTIQETQYF. CDR3 DNA: TGTGCCTGCCGACCTGGGACTATTCAAGAGACCCAGTACTTC. The gene calls are TRBV2 and TRBJ2-5; 7 nucleotides match TRBD2. V was pared by 11 bases and J by 2 bases, with 11 bases of the junction left unmatched. Germline CDR1 reads SNHLY; CDR2 reads FYNNEI. There are 14 residues in the CDR3.

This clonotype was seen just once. The CDR3 protein is CSAKGGNGISETQYF. The CDR3, as DNA: TGCAGTGCTAAGGGGGGAAACGGGATATCGGAGACCCAGTACTTC. The V and J genes are TRBV20-1 and TRBJ2-5, with D perhaps given as TRBD1 or TRBD2 (6 bases each). Trimming removed 4 bases from V and 5 bases from J, with 20 bases in between. The CDR3 runs to 15 residues. CDR1 DFQATT and CDR2 SNEGSKA come from the germline V gene (reference sequence).

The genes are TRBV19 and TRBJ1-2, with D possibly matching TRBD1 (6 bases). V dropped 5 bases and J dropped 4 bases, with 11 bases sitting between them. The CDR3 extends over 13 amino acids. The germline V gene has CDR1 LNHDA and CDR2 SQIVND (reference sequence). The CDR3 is CASSSNRVYGYTF. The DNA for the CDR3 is TGTGCCAGTAGTTCGAACAGGGTCTATGGCTACACCTTC.